The present entry profiles one T cell receptor (beta chain) with its context. Which antigen it targets is not known. No base-level quality is on record; no much larger clone is a single base apart. The data originate from a study of cytomegalovirus exposure and HLA in healthy donors (dated by TCRdb to 2016 to 2017). Study-level background: An earlier analysis of approximately 640 of the donors reported roughly 270 Gb of sequence data and around 120 million unique TCR beta sequences from about 200 million T cells. Roughly 320 gigabases of sequencing data and 70 million to 95 million unique TCR sequences made up an early release that covered nearly 650 HLA-typed donors. The genetic ancestry cluster associated with self-reported Caucasian donors included roughly four fifths of the roughly 400 genotyped donors. The study aimed to test whether signatures of past pathogen exposure could be identified by cataloging public T cell receptors. Using immunosequencing, the study profiled T cell repertoires from about 650 subjects and related those repertoires to cytomegalovirus serostatus. A separate validation cohort of roughly 130 different subjects was used in addition to the 666-subject first cohort. To predict cytomegalovirus infection status, the study combined high-throughput TCR immunosequencing, statistical association of individual TCRs with disease status, and machine learning. In a later analysis, previously published TCR beta repertoires from fewer than 750 donors were re-analyzed and high-resolution HLA genotyping was added so that TCR occurrence patterns could be studied. Rather than using new phenotypic data, the later analysis identified candidate immune exposures from TCR beta sequences and from how often those sequences occurred across donors. In an earlier analysis of roughly 540 of the donors, high-throughput TCR beta sequencing was used to judge whether each TCR beta V gene segment behaved as functional or pseudogenic. Donor age, sex, ethnicity and CMV serostatus were compiled together with the repertoire data. In a later genetic analysis, genome-wide SNP genotypes for about three fifths of the 666 donors were used, and that subset was treated as a discovery cohort. All discovery cohort repertoires had been generated using a single sequencing platform. HLA typing included class I and class II loci at four-digit resolution. The number of typed donors differed by locus: about 620-640 for A, B, C, DRB1 and DQB1; 522 for DQA1; some 610 for DPA1; and roughly 470 for DPB1. A handful of DR-DQ haplotypes were handled as single units for association and clustering because linkage in the cohort was strong. Across some 400 genotyped donors of the cohort, an average of roughly 250,000 unique TCR beta nucleotide sequences per donor were sequenced, and 15% to 20% of those sequences were non-productive. Broad study findings and their caveats: In a later genetic analysis, a missense DCLRE1C variant was associated with V-gene and J-gene trimming of TCR beta chains, and the association was replicated in an independent cohort. In an earlier analysis of more than 450 of the donors, most TCR beta V segments were observed in productive rearrangements about 90% or about 30% of the time, broadly matching IMGT annotations. In a later analysis, several top co-occurrence clusters were reported to appear linked to parvovirus B19, influenza, CMV and Epstein-Barr virus. In both the original and validation cohorts, the classifier was reported to diagnose cytomegalovirus status with high specificity and sensitivity. Presence/absence analyses assumed roughly uniform sequencing depth across donors, an assumption that may not hold. While some public TCRs were present in many individuals, most TCR sequences turned up only very rarely across donors. Linkage disequilibrium might explain the correlated functional status among segregating V segments, but an unknown experimental factor could not be excluded. Some IMGT-functional V segments, including TRBV6-2 and TRBV6-3, could not be told apart with the 87-base-pair reads, so those segments were excluded. A cluster of highly shared sequence variants was judged likely to represent a technical artifact of the sequencing pipeline. It was suggested by the authors that the approach could potentially be generalized to other disease states and immunological phenotypes. Because counts were too low, roughly 18 rarely observed V segments, including chromosome 9 orphons, were left out of the earlier analysis of 587 of the donors. According to a later analysis, TCR association rates differed among HLA loci, with DRB1 alleles showing the most associated TCRs and HLA-C alleles showing the fewest. In a later analysis, HLA-associated TCR beta chains were found to be more clonally expanded and to have lower generation probabilities than equally common non-associated chains. Strong co-occurrence of HLA alleles, especially DR and DQ, made assigning TCR associations to individual alleles difficult. At a false discovery rate of 0.05, a later analysis linked fewer than 20,000 TCR beta sequences to specific HLA alleles. In a later analysis, most CMV-associated TCR beta chains were found to appear HLA-restricted, with HLA associations seemingly driven largely by CMV exposure. In this cohort, only TCR beta chains were sequenced, and detectable features were limited by the absence of alpha or paired-chain data. The only immune exposure information available for the cohort was CMV serostatus. In vitro tests confirmed that three of the cytomegalovirus-associated TCR beta chains recognize cytomegalovirus antigens. Because HLA typing was missing for some donors at each locus, association tests included only the typed subset. The study gave a list of over 150 TCR beta chains associated with cytomegalovirus. A further reported finding was that TCR beta sequences accurately predicted the HLA-A and HLA-B alleles for most subjects in the first cohort. Compared with the roughly 710-donor mean, donors in an Asian-associated ancestry cluster had fewer N-insertions in productive TCRs, according to a later genetic analysis.

Libraries were built with the immunoSEQ multiplex PCR assay. For the multiplex PCR, a mixture combining 60 forward primers for TCR Vbeta segments and 13 reverse primers for TCR Jbeta segments was used. The CDR3 region of rearranged TCR beta genes was amplified from genomic DNA with a multiplex PCR assay. The amplified TCR beta libraries were sequenced on the Illumina HiSeq System as 87-base-pair reads. Regarding the original processing steps: A later analysis tallied roughly 76 million unique TCR beta chains across the approximately 670 repertoires, and around 12 million of those chains were shared by two or more donors. A nearest-neighbor algorithm error-corrected the raw reads and collapsed the reads into unique sequences, merging closely related sequences to remove PCR and sequencing errors. CDR3 sequences were aligned to IMGT reference sequences to assign V, D and J gene segments. For a sequence to be retained, at least a six-nucleotide match to both a V gene segment and a J gene segment was required. Rearrangements were called productive when the CDR3 lacked stop codons and stayed in frame with V and J; all others were non-productive. CDR3 was defined by IMGT convention, running from the second conserved V-encoded cysteine to the conserved J-encoded phenylalanine. The earlier analysis of more than 450 of the donors excluded sequences that lacked an unambiguous match to a single V gene segment. In an earlier analysis of around 590 of the donors, a V segment was called functional when productive rearrangements were above 56.7%, and segregating when the standard deviation between donors exceeded 5%. To diagnose cytomegalovirus status from the catalog of TCR beta chain sequences, a statistical classification framework was built. In a later analysis, V and J genes were assigned by comparing TCR nucleotide sequences against IMGT/GENE-DB human TR gene sequences. A later analysis assigned CDR3 sequences and most-parsimonious VDJ recombination scenarios with the TCRdist pipeline. A later analysis defined each TCR beta chain by its CDR3 amino acid sequence plus V-gene family, and excluded reads lacking a unique V-gene family. As a way to deal with suspected cross-contamination and a sequencing artifact, a later analysis dropped 592 nucleotide sequences that were highly shared and had low generation probability. A later analysis calculated a clonal expansion index for each public chain from normalized within-repertoire ranks of inferred template counts. In a later analysis, generation probabilities were computed with a VDJ recombination model fitted to out-of-frame rearrangements, and the resulting probabilities were checked against IGoR. A later analysis scored TCR-TCR, TCR-HLA and TCR-CMV co-occurrence with hypergeometric tests, applying a repertoire-size bias correction to TCR pairs. False discovery rates were estimated in a later analysis by permuting HLA or CMV assignments 20 times. A later analysis grouped co-occurring TCRs with DBSCAN, adding TCRdist sequence similarity when clustering within HLA-allele-positive subsets. Repertoires with fewer than 30,000 or more than 120,000 public chains were left out of co-occurrence clustering, as were five repertoires with anomalous nucleotide sharing. TCRdb took this table from immuneACCESS and kept in-frame rearrangements with V and J called. Such tables lack part of the clones; where checked against another copy, unresolved V genes explain under half of the gap, and the rest is unexplained. V, J and clone size are taken as reported in that table, and D and trimming were inferred from the DNA itself. The sample table lists nearly 200,000 clones, 75% to 90% of them with a count of one. Around 6.3% of the sample belongs to the ten largest clones.

The cohort consisted of fewer than 700 healthy bone marrow donors. At the time of sampling, all cohort members were nominally healthy, though unrecorded immune exposures were likely present. The donor was CMV seropositive and belonged to the group of 250 to 350 seropositive cohort members. A peripheral blood sample was collected from each donor, and TCR beta sequencing was performed on peripheral blood mononuclear cells. The Qiagen DNeasy Blood Extraction Kit was used to extract genomic DNA from the blood cell samples. V lost 3 bases and J lost 9 bases; the stretch between them is 14 bases long. From a lookup of the germline V gene, CDR1 and CDR2 are LGHNA and YSLEER. The CDR3, from cysteine to phenylalanine, totals 13 residues. The only DNA kept is the CDR3, 39 bases in frame from the first base.

The clonotype originates from a woman between 45 and 65 years old in good health and CMV-seropositive. Sequences were obtained from PBMCs. The rearrangement combines TRBV4-3 with TRBJ1-1; the D gene is perhaps TRBD1, on 6 matching bases. The bases read TGCGCCAGCAGCCAGGCTGGAACAGGGAAAGCTTTCTTT. This encodes CASSQAGTGKAFF.